The rows below give T cell receptor beta chains drawn from one sample of a study of human thymus T cells. Sequencing used immunoSEQ multiplex PCR; TCRdb keeps in-frame clones, though not all of them. The profile shows roughly 130,000 clones, 90% to 95% of them singletons. The sample consisted of thymus tissue. Source of these receptors: a boy under three years old with a congenital heart defect but otherwise immunologically healthy. Each CDR3 is given with its conserved first and last residue. The D gene is left open where the match is weak. Only some rows state a clone size, as once, few, many or a class for expanded clones.

clone_size	v_call	j_call	d_call	cdr3_aa	cdr3_nt
-	TRBV5-1	TRBJ2-2	TRBD1	CASSFGQGPGELFF	TGCGCCAGCAGCTTTGGACAGGGCCCCGGGGAGCTGTTTTTT
-	TRBV12-5	TRBJ2-1	-	CASGKDTSSYNEQFF	TGTGCTAGTGGAAAGGACACGAGCTCCTACAATGAGCAGTTCTTC
-	TRBV4-1	TRBJ1-1	-	CASSQDPGGGPHTEAFF	TGCGCCAGCAGCCAAGATCCCGGTGGGGGGCCACACACTGAAGCTTTCTTT
once	TRBV5-1	TRBJ2-2	-	CASSLSAGLSGELFF	TGCGCCAGCAGCTTGTCGGCGGGGCTTAGCGGGGAGCTGTTTTTT
-	TRBV11-2	TRBJ2-3	TRBD2	CASSLSGGTSGTDTQYF	TGTGCCAGCAGCCTCAGCGGGGGGACCTCTGGTACAGATACGCAGTATTTT
once	TRBV4-3	TRBJ2-7	TRBD2	CASSQDWEGKYEQYF	TGCGCCAGCAGCCAAGATTGGGAGGGGAAATACGAGCAGTACTTC
-	TRBV5-8	TRBJ1-5	TRBD1	CASLDREGQPQHF	TGTGCCAGCCTGGACAGGGAGGGTCAGCCCCAGCATTTT
-	TRBV28	TRBJ2-7	-	CASSYTIAYEQYF	TGTGCCAGCAGCTACACTATCGCCTACGAGCAGTACTTC
-	TRBV15	TRBJ2-3	-	CATSRDRPPGGRGTKIGTDTQYF	TGTGCCACCAGCAGAGATCGGCCCCCGGGTGGCAGGGGTACCAAAATCGGCACAGATACGCAGTATTTT
-	TRBV27	TRBJ2-7	-	CASHSYPLTGNEQYF	TGTGCCAGCCATTCCTACCCCCTCACAGGCAACGAGCAGTACTTC
-	TRBV5-6	TRBJ1-1	-	CASSWVSNGVMEAFF	TGTGCCAGCAGCTGGGTCTCAAATGGGGTTATGGAAGCTTTCTTT
-	TRBV4-3	TRBJ1-2	-	CASSQESGKWYGYTF	TGCGCCAGCAGCCAAGAGAGTGGGAAGTGGTATGGCTACACCTTC
-	TRBV4-1	TRBJ1-1	-	CASSQEPPAEAFF	TGCGCCAGCAGCCAAGAACCCCCGGCTGAAGCTTTCTTT
-	TRBV2	TRBJ2-1	-	CASSVGGLHYNEQFF	TGTGCCAGCAGTGTAGGGGGGCTGCATTACAATGAGCAGTTCTTC
-	TRBV30	TRBJ2-3	TRBD1	CAWSVRRGQDTQYF	TGTGCCTGGAGTGTAAGAAGGGGGCAAGATACGCAGTATTTT
once	TRBV19	TRBJ2-4	-	CASSIDRRLGGNIQYF	TGTGCCAGTAGTATAGATCGTAGGTTAGGGGGTAACATTCAGTACTTC
-	TRBV19	TRBJ2-2	TRBD1	CASSMGTGNTGELFF	TGTGCCAGTAGTATGGGGACAGGGAACACCGGGGAGCTGTTTTTT
-	TRBV29-1	TRBJ1-5	-	CSVSSGDQPQHF	TGCAGCGTTTCTTCGGGGGATCAGCCCCAGCATTTT
-	TRBV6-1	TRBJ2-3	TRBD2	CASSEAVASGGRDTQYF	TGTGCCAGCAGTGAAGCGGTGGCTAGCGGGGGGCGGGATACGCAGTATTTT
-	TRBV2	TRBJ2-2	TRBD2	CASSAGLGLVRANTGELFF	TGTGCCAGCAGTGCGGGACTAGGTCTTGTAAGGGCGAACACCGGGGAGCTGTTTTTT